The 26 T cell receptor beta chains listed next were all sequenced from one sample in a study of multiple sclerosis patients with progressive multifocal leukoencephalopathy. Time point reported: five to six months of natalizumab therapy. Sequencing was performed with immunoSEQ multiplex PCR; in TCRdb, only in-frame clones are kept and a portion is missing. The sample has over 25,000 clones, about nine tenths seen once. The sample was PBMCs, taken from a patient treated with natalizumab. These receptors came from a human donor with multiple sclerosis.

This clone has only one observation. This chain uses TRBV15 with TRBJ2-1, with 10 positions matching TRBD1. V dropped 6 bases and J dropped 7; count of bases not matched to a gene: 12. The CDR3 covers 16 residues. In germline, CDR1 is LNHNV, CDR2 YYDKDF (reference sequence). DNA of the CDR3: TGTGCCACCAGACGACGTGGGACAGGGGTGCAGAATGAGCAGTTCTTC. Protein product: CATRRRGTGVQNEQFF.

This chain links TRBV6-5 with TRBJ2-1; D ambiguous. Trimming left V 8 bases short and J 8 bases short, with 13 bases between. The CDR3 is 12 amino acids. Germline V lookup: CDR1 MNHEY, CDR2 SVGAGI. CDR3 in amino acids: CASRLSSHEQFF. The CDR3, as DNA: TGTGCCAGCCGGTTGAGTAGCCATGAGCAGTTCTTC.

The V call is TRBV29-1, the J call TRBJ2-3, with D hard to call. This CDR3 has 13 residues. Deletions cut 5 bases from V and 1 base from J, with 10 bases between. Germline V lookup: CDR1 SQVTM, CDR2 ANQGSEA. CDR3 sequence reads: CSVRRPGTDTQYF. In nucleotides, the CDR3 is TGCAGCGTTAGACGACCGGGCACAGATACGCAGTATTTT.

The chain combines TRBV18 with TRBJ2-1, with unresolved D. The CDR3 runs to 11 residues. V lost 6 bases to trimming and J lost 9 bases, with 9 bases between them. Looked up from germline, CDR1 is KGHSH and CDR2 is LQKENI. The CDR3 here is CASSTFAEQFF. The CDR3, as DNA: TGTGCCAGCTCCACATTTGCTGAGCAGTTCTTC.

The chain joins TRBV20-1 to TRBJ2-3; D is perhaps TRBD1 or TRBD2 (5 bases each). The germline CDR1 and CDR2 sequences are DFQATT and SNEGSKA (reference sequence). Between the trimmed V and J ends, which lost 6 bases and 4 bases, there was a span of 8 bases. This CDR3 has 11 amino acids. The CDR3: CSAGTSDTQYF. The CDR3 nucleotides are TGCAGTGCCGGGACCTCAGATACGCAGTATTTT.

The genes are TRBV28 and TRBJ1-1, with TRBD1 matching 9 bases. CDR3 length equals 16 residues. V lost 6 bases to trimming and J lost 1 base; unmatched junction nucleotides: 9. In germline, CDR1 is MDHEN, CDR2 SYDVKM. The DNA of the CDR3 is TGTGCCAGCAGCCCTAACTTGGGACAGGGGAACACTGAAGCTTTCTTT. Translation gives CASSPNLGQGNTEAFF.

The CDR3, as DNA: TGTGCCAGCAGCTTGGATCGCAGCAGCTCCTACGAGCAGTACTTC. This codes for CASSLDRSSSYEQYF. This chain links TRBV5-6 with TRBJ2-7; no clear D gene. The CDR3 runs to 15 residues. Germline values: CDR1 SGHDT, CDR2 YYEEEE. Between the trimmed V and J ends, which lost 0 bases and 0 bases, there was a span of 10 bases.

CDR3 sequence: CASSPSNAEAFF. The CDR3 coding sequence is TGTGCCAGCAGCCCATCAAACGCTGAAGCTTTCTTT. This chain connects TRBV27 to TRBJ1-1; D call uncertain. Germline lookup yields CDR1 MNHEY and CDR2 SMNVEV (reference sequence). This CDR3 comprises 12 residues. The V end lost 6 bases, the J end lost 6 bases, and 11 bases lay between the germline ends.

V and J are TRBV5-6 and TRBJ2-7; 8 bases are a match to TRBD2. J gave up 6 bases and V 0 bases, and 8 bases lay outside the gene matches. The length of the CDR3 is 15 residues. CDR1 and CDR2 (germline): SGHDT, YYEEEE. In DNA, the CDR3 is TGTGCCAGCAGCTTGGTTGGATCAGCGGGAGTCGAGCAGTACTTC. Translation gives CASSLVGSAGVEQYF.

This chain joins TRBV18 and TRBJ1-2; D gene ambiguous. The V end lost 3 bases, the J end lost 4 bases, and 15 bases lay between the germline ends. The CDR3 is made up of 15 amino acids. Germline V CDR1 and CDR2: KGHSH, LQKENI. The CDR3 sequence is CASSPYSGKGYGYTF. The CDR3 DNA sequence: TGTGCCAGCTCACCCTACTCCGGGAAGGGCTATGGCTACACCTTC.

The V call is TRBV7-9, the J call TRBJ2-2, with TRBD1 matching over 8 bases. V gave up 5 bases and J gave up 6 bases; unmatched junction bases: 11. Germline V CDR1 and CDR2: SEHNR, FQNEAQ (reference sequence). The CDR3 loop spans 16 amino acids. The CDR3 DNA reads TGTGCCAGCAGCCCGAGGACAGGGACCGATTCCGGGGAGCTGTTTTTT. Amino acid sequence: CASSPRTGTDSGELFF.

This clone was detected only once. Other nucleotide sequences from this sample produce the same CDR3. The V gene is TRBV5-4, the J gene TRBJ2-7; 8 bases match TRBD2. There are 15 residues in the CDR3. The germline V gene has CDR1 SGHNT and CDR2 YYREEE (reference sequence). V shed 0 bases and J 4 bases; nucleotides not matched to a gene: 6. The chain's CDR3 is CASSLEGRGGYEQYF. CDR3 DNA: TGTGCCAGCAGCTTGGAGGGTCGGGGGGGATACGAGCAGTACTTC. The full variable domain, in which reference TRBV5-4 and TRBJ2-7 provide the parts outside the CDR3, is ETGVTQSPTHLIKTRGQQVTLRCSSQSGHNTVSWYQQALGQGPQFIFQYYREEENGRGNFPPRFSGLQFPNYSSELNVNALELDDSALYLCASSLEGRGGYEQYFGPGTRLTVT.

This chain links TRBV10-3 with TRBJ2-7; TRBD1 might be the D (5 bases). CDR1 ENHRY and CDR2 SYGVKD come from the germline V gene. Deletions cut 8 bases from V and 4 bases from J, with 12 bases between. The CDR3 has 12 residues. The CDR3 DNA is TGTGCCATCGGGGCGTCTCGGTACGAGCAGTACTTC. Residues: CAIGASRYEQYF.

This clone was seen once. V gene TRBV30 combines with J gene TRBJ2-7; 7 bases are a match to TRBD1. V lost 3 bases and J lost 3; bases outside the gene matches: 17. The germline V gene has CDR1 GTSNPN and CDR2 SVGIG (reference sequence). This CDR3 region has 17 residues. CDR3 region: CAWSLLGQSKSVYEQYF. The CDR3 nucleotides are TGTGCCTGGAGCCTCCTGGGACAGTCGAAATCTGTCTACGAGCAGTACTTC.

The chain joins TRBV28 to TRBJ2-3; TRBD1 agrees at 9 bases. In germline, CDR1 is MDHEN, CDR2 SYDVKM. The CDR3 covers 14 residues. V trimming: 6 bases; J trimming: 4 bases; junction bases outside the gene matches: 5. The CDR3: CASSRDRESDTQYF. The CDR3 bases are TGTGCCAGCAGCCGGGACAGGGAGTCAGATACGCAGTATTTT.

The rearrangement links TRBV28 to TRBJ2-7; TRBD1 matches 7 bases. J lost 3 bases, V lost 4 bases, and 6 bases had no gene match. The CDR3 is 14 amino acids. Germline V lookup: CDR1 MDHEN, CDR2 SYDVKM. CDR3 residues: CASSSGQALYEQYF. The CDR3 DNA follows: TGTGCCAGCAGTTCAGGACAGGCTCTCTACGAGCAGTACTTC.

This clone was seen once. CDR3 DNA: TGTGCCAGCAGCTCTCACCCGGGACAGGGGGCCTACGAGCAGTACTTC. Encoded protein: CASSSHPGQGAYEQYF. The chain joins TRBV11-2 to TRBJ2-7; TRBD1 matches 11 bases. This CDR3 spans 16 amino acids. CDR1 SGHAT and CDR2 FQNNGV come from the germline V gene. V was pared by 4 bases and J by 2 bases, with 7 bases of the junction left unmatched.

This rearrangement joins TRBV19 to TRBJ1-5; 9 nucleotides agree with TRBD1. With V trimmed by 5 bases and J by 9 bases, 11 bases remained unmatched. The CDR3 runs to 15 residues. Germline CDR1 reads LNHDA; CDR2 reads SQIVND (reference sequence). In DNA, the CDR3 is TGTGCCAGTAGTCCGCATGCAGGACAGGGGTCGCCCCAGCATTTT. This sequence encodes CASSPHAGQGSPQHF. The variable domain in full, with the rest retrieved from reference TRBV19 and TRBJ1-5, is DGGITQSPKYLFRKEGQNVTLSCEQNLNHDAMYWYRQDPGQGLRLIYYSQIVNDFQKGDIAEGYSVSREKKESFPLTVTSAQKNPTAFYLCASSPHAGQGSPQHFGDGTRLSIL.

The chain uses TRBV10-3 and TRBJ2-2, with 10 bases lining up with TRBD2. The CDR3 spans 16 residues. Per germline, CDR1 ENHRY and CDR2 SYGVKD. Germline trimming cut 4 bases from V and 0 bases from J; bases unmatched to any gene: 2. The chain's CDR3 is CAISAGTSANTGELFF. Written as DNA, the CDR3 is TGTGCCATCAGTGCAGGGACTAGCGCGAACACCGGGGAGCTGTTTTTT.

The chain carries TRBV28 and TRBJ1-1, with D perhaps matching TRBD1 (5 bases). Germline V gene lookup returns CDR1 MDHEN and CDR2 SYDVKM. Deletions cut 4 bases from V and 7 bases from J, with 22 bases between. The CDR3 consists of 16 residues. Written as DNA, the CDR3 is TGTGCCAGCAGTTGGGACGAGAGCATGTTCACCCTTGAAGCTTTCTTT. It is translated as CASSWDESMFTLEAFF.

In its sample, this clone was seen a few times. This rearrangement joins TRBV27 to TRBJ2-7; D is possibly TRBD1 (5 bases). CDR3 length: 14 amino acids. Germline V gives CDR1 MNHEY, CDR2 SMNVEV (reference sequence). V dropped 4 bases and J dropped 5 bases, with 15 bases sitting between them. The chain's CDR3 is CASSWAGKKDEQYF. The CDR3 DNA is TGTGCCAGCAGTTGGGCAGGGAAGAAGGACGAGCAGTACTTC.

The V and J genes are TRBV5-1 and TRBJ2-7, with 8 nucleotides matching TRBD1. V trimming: 4 bases; J trimming: 5 bases; junction bases outside the gene matches: 8. The length of the CDR3 is 14 residues. CDR1 and CDR2 from the germline V gene are SGHRS and YFSETQ. The CDR3 bases are TGCGCCAGCAGCCCAAGGACAGGGATTAACGAGCAGTACTTC. It encodes CASSPRTGINEQYF.

The rearrangement uses TRBV9 and TRBJ2-6; TRBD2 aligns across 12 bases. Germline V lookup: CDR1 SGDLS, CDR2 YYNGEE. This CDR3 contains 18 residues. J gave up 0 bases and V 4 bases, and 5 bases lay outside the gene matches. CDR3 DNA sequence: TGTGCCAGCAGCACAGGACTAGCGGGGAGCTCTGGGGCCAACGTCCTGACTTTC. Its translation: CASSTGLAGSSGANVLTF.

This clone occurred a few times. The chain employs TRBV2 and TRBJ2-6, with 8 bases aligning to TRBD1. V was pared by 8 bases and J by 2 bases, with 5 bases of the junction left unmatched. The CDR3 has 15 amino acids. Germline V gene sequence: CDR1 SNHLY, CDR2 FYNNEI. In nucleotides, the CDR3 is TGTGCCAGCGGACAGGGCGGCGCTGGGGCCAACGTCCTGACTTTC. It encodes CASGQGGAGANVLTF.

The chain combines TRBV15 with TRBJ1-2, with 9 bases aligning to TRBD1. Trimming at V came to 2 bases and at J to 6 bases, leaving 7 bases not matched to a gene. The CDR3 sequence is 15 residues long. Germline values: CDR1 LNHNV, CDR2 YYDKDF (reference sequence). CDR3 protein: CATSRSGQGVDGYTF. The CDR3 coding sequence is TGTGCCACCAGCAGATCGGGACAGGGCGTGGATGGCTACACCTTC. Full variable domain (rest looked up from reference TRBV15 and TRBJ1-2): DAMVIQNPRYQVTQFGKPVTLSCSQTLNHNVMYWYQQKSSQAPKLLFHYYDKDFNNEADTPDNFQSRRPNTSFCFLDIRSPGLGDTAMYLCATSRSGQGVDGYTFGSGTRLTVV.

The J gene is TRBJ1-2, the V gene TRBV19; D unresolved. CDR1 is LNHDA, CDR2 SQIVND, per germline (reference sequence). The CDR3 spans 14 residues. Trimming removed 1 base from V and 4 bases from J, with 10 bases in between. The CDR3 DNA is TGTGCCAGTAGTATAGGGCCGGGGAGCTATGGCTACACCTTC. Translated, it gives CASSIGPGSYGYTF. The whole variable domain, filled in from reference TRBV19 and TRBJ1-2, reads DGGITQSPKYLFRKEGQNVTLSCEQNLNHDAMYWYRQDPGQGLRLIYYSQIVNDFQKGDIAEGYSVSREKKESFPLTVTSAQKNPTAFYLCASSIGPGSYGYTFGSGTRLTVV.